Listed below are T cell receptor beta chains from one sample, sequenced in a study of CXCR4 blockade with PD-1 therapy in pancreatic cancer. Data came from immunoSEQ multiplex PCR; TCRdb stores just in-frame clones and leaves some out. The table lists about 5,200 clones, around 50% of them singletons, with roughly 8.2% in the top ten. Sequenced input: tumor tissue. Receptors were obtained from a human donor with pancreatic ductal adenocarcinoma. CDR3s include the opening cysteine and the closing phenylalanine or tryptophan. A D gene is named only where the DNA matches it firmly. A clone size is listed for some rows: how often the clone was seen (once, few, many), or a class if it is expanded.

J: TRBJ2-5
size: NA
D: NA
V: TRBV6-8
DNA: TGTGCCATCAGCCCCGACAGCTCCCAAGAGACCCAGTACTTC
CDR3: CAISPDSSQETQYF

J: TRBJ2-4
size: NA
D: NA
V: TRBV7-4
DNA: TGTGCCAGCAGCCTAGGTGATGGAAACATTCAGTACTTC
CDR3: CASSLGDGNIQYF

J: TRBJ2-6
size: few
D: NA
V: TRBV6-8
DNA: TGTGCCAGCAGTGATCGGCAGGGCGTTGGGGCCAACGTCCTGACTTTC
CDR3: CASSDRQGVGANVLTF

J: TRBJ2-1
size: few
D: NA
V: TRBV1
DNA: TGCGCCAGCAGCTTAGGACTAGCGGGGCACAATGAGCAGTTCTTC
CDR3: CASSLGLAGHNEQFF

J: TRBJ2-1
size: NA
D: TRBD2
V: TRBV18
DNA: TGTGCCAGCTCAGAGACTAGCGGTACCTACAATGAGCAGTTCTTC
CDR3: CASSETSGTYNEQFF

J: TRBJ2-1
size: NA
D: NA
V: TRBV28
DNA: TGTGCCAGCAGCCATACCCACGACGGAGTTGAGCAGTTCTTC
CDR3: CASSHTHDGVEQFF

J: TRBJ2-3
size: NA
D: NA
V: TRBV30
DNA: TGTGCCTGGAGTTCTCTCACCAGCTGGGGTACGCAGTATTTT
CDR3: CAWSSLTSWGTQYF

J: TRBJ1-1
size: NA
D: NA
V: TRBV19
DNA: TGTGCCAGTCAGGACAGACTGAACACTGAAGCTTTCTTT
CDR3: CASQDRLNTEAFF

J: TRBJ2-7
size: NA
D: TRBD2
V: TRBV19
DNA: TGTGCCAGTAGTCCACCGGGGGGTGTTTCCTACGAGCAGTACTTC
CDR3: CASSPPGGVSYEQYF

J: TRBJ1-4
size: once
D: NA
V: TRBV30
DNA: TGTGCCTGGAGTCCTATACGACTTGAAAAACTGTTTTTT
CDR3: CAWSPIRLEKLFF

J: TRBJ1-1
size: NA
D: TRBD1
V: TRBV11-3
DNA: TGTGCCAGCAGCTTAATGCGACAGGGGGTTGGAGCTTTCTTT
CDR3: CASSLMRQGVGAFF

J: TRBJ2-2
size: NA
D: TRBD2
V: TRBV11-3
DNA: TGTGCCAGCAGCTCAGGACGAGCGGGAGTGAACACCGGGGAGCTGTTTTTT
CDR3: CASSSGRAGVNTGELFF

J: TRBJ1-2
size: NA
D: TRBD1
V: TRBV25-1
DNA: TGTGCCAGCAGTGATGGACAGGGGGCGTTAGGCTACACCTTC
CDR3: CASSDGQGALGYTF

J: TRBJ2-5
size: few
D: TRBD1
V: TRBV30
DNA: TGTGCCTGGAGTCGACAGGGCGGGGAGACCCAGTACTTC
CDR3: CAWSRQGGETQYF

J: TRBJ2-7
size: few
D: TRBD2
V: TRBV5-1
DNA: TGCGCCAGCAGCTTCCGGGGGACTAGCGGGAGATATGAGTACGAGCAGTACTTC
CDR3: CASSFRGTSGRYEYEQYF

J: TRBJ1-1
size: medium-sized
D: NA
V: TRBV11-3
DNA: TGTGCCAGCAGCTTAGTAAGGGGCCGGAACACTGAAGCTTTCTTT
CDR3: CASSLVRGRNTEAFF

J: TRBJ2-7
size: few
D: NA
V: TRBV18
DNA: TGTGCCAGCTCACCACGCCAGGGAAAGCCGTCCGGCGCGACCTACGAGCAGTACTTC
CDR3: CASSPRQGKPSGATYEQYF

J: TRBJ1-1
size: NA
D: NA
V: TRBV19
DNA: TGTGCCAGTAGTGTTGACAAGGACACTGAAGCTTTCTTT
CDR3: CASSVDKDTEAFF

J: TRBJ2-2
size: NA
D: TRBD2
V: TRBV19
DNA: TGTGCCAGTAGTAACCCTCGGGCTAGCGGGTTCACCGGGGAGCTGTTTTTT
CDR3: CASSNPRASGFTGELFF

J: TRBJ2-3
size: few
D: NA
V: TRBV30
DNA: TGTGCCTGGAGTGTAGTGGGAGTTACAGATACGCAGTATTTT
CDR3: CAWSVVGVTDTQYF

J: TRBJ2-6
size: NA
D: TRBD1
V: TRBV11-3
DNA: TGTGCCAGCAGCGTACCGGGACAGGGCTCTGGGGCCAACGTCCTGACTTTC
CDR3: CASSVPGQGSGANVLTF

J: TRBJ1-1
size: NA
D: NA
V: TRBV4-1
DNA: TGCGCCAGCAGTCAACAGCAGAACACTGAAGCTTTCTTT
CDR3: CASSQQQNTEAFF

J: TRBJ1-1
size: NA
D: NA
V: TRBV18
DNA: TGTGCCAGCTCACCAGGAGCGGAGACTGAAGCTTTCTTT
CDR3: CASSPGAETEAFF

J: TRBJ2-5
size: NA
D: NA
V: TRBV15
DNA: TGTGCCACCAGCAGGTGGGCCGGGGGCCAAGAGACCCAGTACTTC
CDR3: CATSRWAGGQETQYF

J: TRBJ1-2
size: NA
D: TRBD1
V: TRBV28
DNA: TGTGCCAGCAGGACCGGGACAGCTCCCTATGGCTACACCTTC
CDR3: CASRTGTAPYGYTF

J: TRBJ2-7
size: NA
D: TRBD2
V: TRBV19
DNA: TGTGCCAGTAACCTTGGACTAGCGGGTAACTACGAGCAGTACTTC
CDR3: CASNLGLAGNYEQYF

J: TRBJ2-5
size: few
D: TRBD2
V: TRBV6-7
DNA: TGTGCCAGCAGTGGGGGGAGGGGAGAGACCCAGTACTTC
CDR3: CASSGGRGETQYF

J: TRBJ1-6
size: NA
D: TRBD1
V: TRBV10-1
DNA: TGCGCCAGAAAGAAGGACAGGGAAAATTCACCCCTCCACTTT
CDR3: CARKKDRENSPLHF

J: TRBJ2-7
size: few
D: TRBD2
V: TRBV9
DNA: TGTGCCAGCACCGCGGGGGGGACCTACGAGCAGTACTTC
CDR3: CASTAGGTYEQYF

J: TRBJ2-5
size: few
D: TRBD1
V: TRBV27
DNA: TGTGCCAGCAGCCGGGACAGGGTGAAGACCCAGTACTTC
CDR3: CASSRDRVKTQYF

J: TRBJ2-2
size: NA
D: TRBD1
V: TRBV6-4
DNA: TGTGCCAGCTCCGACAGGGGGGCCGGGGAGCTGTTTTTT
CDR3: CASSDRGAGELFF

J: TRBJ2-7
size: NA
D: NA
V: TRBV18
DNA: TGTGCCAGCTCACTCAGTGAGGCAGCCTACGAGCAGTACTTC
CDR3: CASSLSEAAYEQYF

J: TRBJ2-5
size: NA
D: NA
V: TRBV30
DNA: TGTACCTGGAGTGTTGGGGAGCTTGTAGAGACCCAGTACTTC
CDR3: CTWSVGELVETQYF

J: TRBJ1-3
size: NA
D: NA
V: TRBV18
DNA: TGTGCCAGCTCACGGGGGAAGTCTGGAAACACCATATATTTT
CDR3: CASSRGKSGNTIYF

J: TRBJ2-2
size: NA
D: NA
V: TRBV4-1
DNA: TGCGCCAGCAGCCCACGGGGCACCGGGGAGCTGTTTTTT
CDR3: CASSPRGTGELFF

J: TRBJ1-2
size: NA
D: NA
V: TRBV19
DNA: TGTGCCAGTAGTATAGTTGCGGACCGGGACTATGGCTACACCTTC
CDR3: CASSIVADRDYGYTF

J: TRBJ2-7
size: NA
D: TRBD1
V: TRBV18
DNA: TGTGCCAGCTCACCAGAAATGTTGGGACAGGGGGCTCGAGAGCAGTACTTC
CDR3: CASSPEMLGQGAREQYF

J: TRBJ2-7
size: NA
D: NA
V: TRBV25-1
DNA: TGTGCCAGCAGTGAATCCGGTGTAAAAGCCTACGAGCAGTACTTC
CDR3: CASSESGVKAYEQYF

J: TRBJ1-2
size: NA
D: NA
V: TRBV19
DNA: TGTGCCAGTACAGATACGGGGGTATATTATGGCTACACCTTC
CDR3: CASTDTGVYYGYTF

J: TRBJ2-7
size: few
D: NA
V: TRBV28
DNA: TGTGCCAGCAGTTTATTCGACCGGTCGGGCGAGCAGTACTTC
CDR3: CASSLFDRSGEQYF

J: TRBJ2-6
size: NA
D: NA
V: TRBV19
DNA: TGTGCCAGTAGTATTCGGCAGGGAAAGCCGTCTGGGGCCAACGTCCTGACTTTC
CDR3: CASSIRQGKPSGANVLTF

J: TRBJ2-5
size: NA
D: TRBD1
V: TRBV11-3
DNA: TGTGCCAGCAGCTTAGGGACAGGGAAAGAGACCCAGTACTTC
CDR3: CASSLGTGKETQYF

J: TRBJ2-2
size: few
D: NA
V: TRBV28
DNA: TGTGCCAGCAGGCGCCTAGCGAGCTCGAACACCGGGGAGCTGTTTTTT
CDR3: CASRRLASSNTGELFF

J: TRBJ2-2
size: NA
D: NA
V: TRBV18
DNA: TGTGCCAGCTCACTACGGCCCACCGGGGAGCTGTTTTTT
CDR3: CASSLRPTGELFF

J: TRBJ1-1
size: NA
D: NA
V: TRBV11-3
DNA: TGTGCCAGCAGCCTAACGGACATAAACACTGAAGCTTTCTTT
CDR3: CASSLTDINTEAFF

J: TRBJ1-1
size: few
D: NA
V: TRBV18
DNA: TGTGCCAGCTCCAGAACATGGACCGTGGACACTGAAGCTTTCTTT
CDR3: CASSRTWTVDTEAFF

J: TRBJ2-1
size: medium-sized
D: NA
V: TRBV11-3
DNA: TGTGCCAGCAGCCCAACGCTAGCGTCCAATGAGCAGTTCTTC
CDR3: CASSPTLASNEQFF

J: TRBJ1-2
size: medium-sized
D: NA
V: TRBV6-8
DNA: TGTGCCAGCACCAACTCGGGTTTTGGCTACACCTTC
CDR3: CASTNSGFGYTF